Below, 18 T cell receptor beta chains from the same sample are listed, as sequenced in a study of identical twins. TCRdb independently ran MiXCR on the 5' RACE reads; one entry per CDR3 protein. The sample yields approximately 410,000 distinct CDR3 sequences, around 20% seen once. What was sequenced was naive T cells sorted from blood. Receptor source: a man aged 45-60 years in good health.

V is TRBV3-1 and J is TRBJ2-7; D unresolved. This CDR3 is built from 15 residues. Trimming removed 0 bases at V and 4 bases at J, with 13 bases between. The germline CDR1 and CDR2 sequences are LGHDT and YNNKEL (reference sequence). For the CDR3, the DNA is TGTGCCAGCAGCCAAGATGGCCAGGTTGGGTACGAGCAGTACTTC. This encodes CASSQDGQVGYEQYF.

This clonotype was seen only a few times. This chain uses TRBV28 with TRBJ2-5, with D unresolved. The germline V and J ends were trimmed by 2 bases and 8 bases, with 6 bases remaining between them. This CDR3 has 11 amino acids. Germline loops: CDR1 MDHEN, CDR2 SYDVKM. The CDR3 DNA is TGTGCCAGCAGTTTAAGGTTCACCCAGTACTTC. This encodes CASSLRFTQYF. The full variable domain, in which reference TRBV28 and TRBJ2-5 provide the parts outside the CDR3, is DVKVTQSSRYLVKRTGEKVFLECVQDMDHENMFWYRQDPGLGLRLIYFSYDVKMKEKGDIPEGYSVSREKKERFSLILESASTNQTSMYLCASSLRFTQYFGPGTRLLVL.

The CDR3 sequence: CASSPSSGGTQETQYF. The CDR3 DNA is TGCGCCAGCAGCCCCTCTAGCGGGGGGACCCAAGAGACCCAGTACTTC. The chain is built from TRBV4-1 and TRBJ2-5; 11 bases align to TRBD2. The ends lost 4 bases at V and 1 base at J; junction bases unmatched: 5. CDR1 and CDR2 from the germline V gene are MGHRA and YSYEKL. The CDR3 is 16 amino acids.

This chain links TRBV10-3 with TRBJ2-6; D is ambiguous. CDR1 is ENHRY and CDR2 is SYGVKD in the germline V gene. Trimming stripped 0 bases from V and 0 bases from J, with 15 bases between. The CDR3 is made up of 19 amino acids. The CDR3 loop is CAISESVSSRFSGANVLTF. DNA of the CDR3: TGTGCCATCAGTGAGTCGGTCAGTTCCAGATTCTCTGGGGCCAACGTCCTGACTTTC.

Details on this clonotype: A single base separates this from a much larger clone, so it may be a read error. The V call is TRBV27, the J call TRBJ1-2, with D possibly being TRBD1 (6 bases). Germline V gene lookup returns CDR1 MNHEY and CDR2 SMNVEV (reference sequence). The CDR3 has 14 residues. CDR3 protein: CASSPLDRRYAYTF. CDR3 nucleotides: TGTGCCAGCAGCCCCCTCGACAGGCGCTATGCCTACACCTTC.

This clonotype was picked up a small number of times. The rearrangement joins TRBV12-3 or TRBV12-4 to TRBJ2-1; D is possibly TRBD1 (5 bases). Trimming removed 3 bases from V and 5 bases from J, with 14 bases in between. CDR3 size: 15 residues. The CDR3 here is CASSFYDSVNNEQFF. As DNA, the CDR3 is TGTGCCAGCAGTTTCTATGACAGCGTTAACAATGAGCAGTTCTTC.

This clonotype showed up just a few times. This chain uses TRBV7-9 with TRBJ2-2, with D perhaps matching TRBD1 or TRBD2 (5 bases each). The ends were cut back, 5 bases at V and 2 bases at J, with 12 bases in the middle. The CDR3 covers 15 residues. Germline lookup yields CDR1 SEHNR and CDR2 FQNEAQ (reference sequence). CDR3 in amino acids: CASSRGEFNTGELFF. For the CDR3, the DNA is TGTGCCAGCAGCAGGGGAGAATTTAACACCGGGGAGCTGTTTTTT.

This clonotype showed up many times. The V and J genes are TRBV7-2 and TRBJ2-2, with a tentative D call TRBD1 (6 bases). The CDR3 has 14 amino acids. Germline lookup yields CDR1 SGHTA and CDR2 FQGNSA. V shed 5 bases and J shed 0 bases, with 7 bases lying between them. The CDR3: CASSRTANTGELFF. The CDR3 DNA is TGTGCCAGCAGCCGGACAGCGAACACCGGGGAGCTGTTTTTT.

This clonotype appeared many times. The chain carries TRBV7-6 and TRBJ1-1, with 8 positions matching TRBD1. The V gene's germline CDR1 is SGHVS and CDR2 FNYEAQ. The CDR3 contains 17 residues. Unmatched junction bases numbered 7, after V lost 1 base and J lost 0 bases. As DNA, the CDR3 is TGTGCCAGCAGCTTAGAACGACAGGGGATAATGAACACTGAAGCTTTCTTT. This encodes CASSLERQGIMNTEAFF.

This clonotype occurred a few times. The chain carries TRBV4-2 and TRBJ2-7; 11 nucleotides match TRBD2. The V gene's germline CDR1 is LGHNA and CDR2 YNFKEQ. CDR3 length equals 16 residues. J lost 1 base, V lost 0 bases, and 2 bases had no gene match. CDR3 DNA sequence: TGTGCCAGCAGCCAAGATCTAGCGGGGGGTTCCTACGAGCAGTACTTC. This gives the protein CASSQDLAGGSYEQYF.

The chain couples TRBV20-1 to TRBJ1-2; possibly TRBD1 for D (5 bases). CDR1 is DFQATT and CDR2 is SNEGSKA in the germline V gene (reference sequence). The CDR3 contains 17 residues. V gave up 5 bases and J gave up 5 bases, with 27 bases separating them. CDR3 region: CSADLSGVIGARYGYTF. DNA of the CDR3: TGCAGTGCTGACCTATCGGGGGTAATAGGTGCCAGGTATGGCTACACCTTC.

This chain uses TRBV20-1 with TRBJ1-6; 7 bases line up with TRBD1. The ends lost 0 bases at V and 7 bases at J; junction bases unmatched: 9. CDR3 length: 16 residues. Germline lookup yields CDR1 DFQATT and CDR2 SNEGSKA (reference sequence). CDR3 in DNA: TGCAGTGCTAGAGAGGGAAGGGGGCAATGGAATTCACCCCTCCACTTT. It yields the protein CSAREGRGQWNSPLHF.

This clonotype was seen repeatedly, ten times or more. The V call is TRBV12-3 or TRBV12-4, the J call TRBJ2-7; 8 nucleotides line up with TRBD2. The CDR3 covers 16 residues. The V and J ends lost 6 bases and 5 bases, in that order; junction bases with no gene match: 15. CDR3 bases: TGTGCCAGCAGAGCTAGCGGGTCCTACCTGGGACACGAGCAGTACTTC. Translated, it gives CASRASGSYLGHEQYF.

This clonotype showed up just a few times. The genes are TRBV10-3 and TRBJ2-7, with D perhaps TRBD2 (5 bases). Germline-derived CDR1 and CDR2 are ENHRY and SYGVKD. V was cut by 3 bases and J by 6 bases, with 12 bases left in between. The CDR3 runs to 13 residues. DNA of the CDR3: TGTGCCATCAGTGAAGGGCTAGCAGGCGAGCAGTACTTC. Amino acids: CAISEGLAGEQYF.

This clonotype has a count of ten or more. The rearrangement joins TRBV11-2 to TRBJ2-1, with TRBD2 identical over 14 bases. There are 16 residues in the CDR3. V shed 5 bases and J 8 bases; nucleotides not matched to a gene: 8. Germline V gives CDR1 SGHAT, CDR2 FQNNGV. Written as DNA, the CDR3 is TGTGCCAGCAGCACAAGGACTAGCGGGAGGTTTGATGAGCAGTTCTTC. Its translation: CASSTRTSGRFDEQFF.

The sample holds many counts of this clonotype. The chain combines TRBV30 with TRBJ2-1; 7 bases match TRBD1. The CDR3 spans 12 residues. Trimming took 5 bases from V and 10 from J; bases not matched to a gene: 8. In germline, CDR1 is GTSNPN, CDR2 SVGIG (reference sequence). The CDR3 bases are TGTGCCTGGGAAAGAGACAGGGCGGAGCAGTTCTTC. This encodes CAWERDRAEQFF.

This clonotype was seen a handful of times. The CDR3 sequence is CASSLEGMRGESPLHF. The CDR3 DNA is TGCGCCAGCAGCTTGGAAGGGATGCGCGGGGAATCACCCCTCCACTTT. The chain uses TRBV5-1 and TRBJ1-6; D is unclear. The V gene's germline CDR1 is SGHRS and CDR2 YFSETQ. CDR3 length: 16 residues. Trimming took 0 bases from V and 10 from J, leaving 17 bases between them.

This clonotype showed up many times. The chain employs TRBV12-3 or TRBV12-4 and TRBJ2-5; 12 positions agree with TRBD2. The CDR3 consists of 16 residues. V shed 4 bases and J 5 bases; nucleotides not matched to a gene: 8. In DNA form, the CDR3 reads TGTGCCAGCAGTTGGGCTAGCGGGAGGGCCAGGGAGACCCAGTACTTC. Translated, it gives CASSWASGRARETQYF.